This T cell receptor beta chain originates from a study of CD8+ T cells in alopecia areata. Study context: The drug, oral tofacitinib, was given to treated patients at 5 to 10 mg twice daily. For treated patients, severity scores reflected the percentage of scalp area affected.

Treatment defined: oral pan-JAK inhibitor, 5-10 mg twice daily. This clone appeared a single time. What it binds is not known. In each case, RNA was isolated and then reverse transcribed into cDNA as the sequencing template. TCRdb's table, derived via immunoSEQ multiplex PCR, lists solely in-frame clones and lacks some. The table shows about 90,000 clones, with about 40% occurring only once. Findings and caveats of the study: Association of baseline CD8+ expansion with response is uncertain owing to one nonresponder. Within the top 100, expanded CD8+ clones significantly decreased with tofacitinib, as did scalp clonality.

This TCR came from a human donor with alopecia areata. Sequencing used CD8+ T cells sorted from blood, obtained at week 24, from a patient treated with tofacitinib.

This chain's CDR3 is CASSQEPGELFF. The CDR3 bases are TGTGCCAGCAGCCAAGAACCCGGGGAGCTGTTTTTT. This sequence joins TRBV4-2 and TRBJ2-2; D gene unclear. The germline V gene encodes CDR1 LGHNA and CDR2 YNFKEQ. This CDR3 comprises 12 residues. The germline V and J ends were trimmed by 0 bases and 6 bases, with 2 bases remaining between them.